This TCR beta chain originates from a study of cytomegalovirus exposure and HLA in healthy donors. General study results and limits: Later, an analysis found that common viral pathogens appeared to be linked with several of the most significant clusters. CMV serostatus stood as the only immune exposure information on hand. Sequencing depth across donors, presence/absence analyses assumed, was roughly uniform.

The PCR contained 60 Vbeta and 13 Jbeta primers. Sequencing was performed with immunoSEQ multiplex PCR; in TCRdb, only in-frame clones are kept and a portion is missing. The table shows roughly 57,000 clones, with almost 85% occurring only once. This clone showed up just a few times. What it binds is unknown. The trim removed 4 bases at V and 3 bases at J, leaving 5 bases unmatched. Germline CDR1 and CDR2: MDHEN and SYDVKM. The CDR3 spans 16 residues. This rearrangement joins TRBV28 to TRBJ2-3; 12 bases match TRBD2. Sequencing was performed on PBMCs. This TCR derives from a man aged 50 to 60 in good health and CMV-seronegative. The CDR3 coding sequence is TGTGCCAGCAGTTCCCTAGCGGGGGGGCGGACAGATACGCAGTATTTT. Protein: CASSSLAGGRTDTQYF.